The following is a T cell receptor (beta chain) sequence with its context. The antigen remains undetermined. The table came from immunoSEQ multiplex PCR; TCRdb's copy has only in-frame clones and leaves some out. The sample lists about 85,000 clones, about nine tenths occurring once. Trimming cost V 0 bases and J 4 bases, with 9 bases left between them. The CDR3 runs to 14 residues. Germline CDR1 LNHNV, CDR2 YYDKDF (reference sequence). These data belong to a study of PD-1 blockade in classical Hodgkin lymphoma. General observations from the study: Lower baseline TCR diversity marked trial partial responders and progressors.

Following autologous stem cell transplantation, relapse occurred in every patient, and exposure to brentuximab vedotin varied. The TCR originated in a human donor with classical Hodgkin lymphoma. The rearrangement uses TRBV15 and TRBJ1-1; unclear D gene. The sample was peripheral blood mononuclear cells (PBMCs), taken before the second cycle of nivolumab. CDR3 nucleotides: TGTGCCACCAGCAGAGAACCCCGGAGCACTGAAGCTTTCTTT. It encodes CATSREPRSTEAFF.